The rows below give T cell receptor beta chains drawn from one sample of a study of blood T cell repertoires in COVID-19. Sequencing used immunoSEQ multiplex PCR; TCRdb keeps in-frame clones, though not all of them. The sample consists of some 40,000 clones, around 82% of them appearing once. The sample consisted of peripheral blood. These receptors all come from a woman older than 75 with acute or convalescent COVID-19. Each CDR3 is given with its conserved first and last residue. The order of the fields is CDR3 protein, CDR3 DNA, D gene, V gene, J gene, clone size. D genes are given only for firm matches. The listing skips clone size in some rows; elsewhere it reads once, few, many or a size class.

CDR3aa: CASSPSGTTGELFF
CDR3nt: TGTGCCAGCAGTCCTAGCGGGACCACCGGGGAGCTGTTTTTT
d_gene: TRBD2
v_gene: TRBV7-2
j_gene: TRBJ2-2
abundance: NA

CDR3aa: CASRATGELFF
CDR3nt: TGTGCCAGCAGGGCCACCGGGGAGCTGTTTTTT
d_gene: NA
v_gene: TRBV2
j_gene: TRBJ2-2
abundance: NA

CDR3aa: CASSPSVSRGTEAFF
CDR3nt: TGTGCCAGCAGTCCTTCGGTCTCCCGGGGCACTGAAGCTTTCTTT
d_gene: NA
v_gene: TRBV2
j_gene: TRBJ1-1
abundance: NA

CDR3aa: CASSQGSWRDEQFF
CDR3nt: TGTGCCAGCAGCCAAGGGTCCTGGAGGGATGAGCAGTTCTTC
d_gene: NA
v_gene: TRBV3-1/TRBV3-2
j_gene: TRBJ2-1
abundance: NA

CDR3aa: CSASVGGPGNEQFF
CDR3nt: TGCAGTGCTAGTGTGGGAGGGCCTGGAAATGAGCAGTTCTTC
d_gene: TRBD2
v_gene: TRBV20-1
j_gene: TRBJ2-1
abundance: few

CDR3aa: CSASTQDRNTEAFF
CDR3nt: TGCAGTGCTAGTACTCAGGACAGAAACACTGAAGCTTTCTTT
d_gene: NA
v_gene: TRBV20-1
j_gene: TRBJ1-1
abundance: NA

CDR3aa: CATGLAGGGYNEQFF
CDR3nt: TGTGCCACCGGACTAGCGGGAGGTGGCTACAATGAGCAGTTCTTC
d_gene: TRBD2
v_gene: TRBV24-1
j_gene: TRBJ2-1
abundance: few

CDR3aa: CASSPSQATNYGYTF
CDR3nt: TGTGCCAGCAGCCCCAGCCAGGCGACTAACTATGGCTACACCTTC
d_gene: NA
v_gene: TRBV7-6
j_gene: TRBJ1-2
abundance: once

CDR3aa: CASSPLLEADTQYF
CDR3nt: TGTGCCAGCAGTCCACTACTAGAGGCAGATACGCAGTATTTT
d_gene: NA
v_gene: TRBV7-2
j_gene: TRBJ2-3
abundance: NA

CDR3aa: CATSKDRGIDTIYF
CDR3nt: TGTGCCACCAGCAAAGACAGGGGTATCGACACCATATATTTT
d_gene: TRBD1
v_gene: TRBV15
j_gene: TRBJ1-3
abundance: NA

CDR3aa: CAWDNGGNTIYF
CDR3nt: TGTGCCTGGGATAACGGTGGAAACACCATATATTTT
d_gene: NA
v_gene: TRBV30
j_gene: TRBJ1-3
abundance: once

CDR3aa: CASKSGSSYEQYF
CDR3nt: TGTGCCAGCAAGAGCGGGAGCTCCTACGAGCAGTACTTC
d_gene: TRBD2
v_gene: TRBV6-5
j_gene: TRBJ2-7
abundance: NA

CDR3aa: CASSPTSGLVKETQYF
CDR3nt: TGTGCCAGCAGCCCGACTAGCGGGCTTGTGAAAGAGACCCAGTACTTC
d_gene: TRBD2
v_gene: TRBV7-9
j_gene: TRBJ2-5
abundance: NA

CDR3aa: CASGARHDNTEAFF
CDR3nt: TGTGCCAGCGGGGCCAGACATGACAACACTGAAGCTTTCTTT
d_gene: NA
v_gene: TRBV6-5
j_gene: TRBJ1-1
abundance: NA

CDR3aa: CAIRDISSYNEQFF
CDR3nt: TGTGCCATCCGGGATATTAGCTCCTACAATGAGCAGTTCTTC
d_gene: NA
v_gene: TRBV10-3
j_gene: TRBJ2-1
abundance: NA

CDR3aa: CASSLQGGTEAFF
CDR3nt: TGTGCCAGCAGTTTACAGGGTGGCACTGAAGCTTTCTTT
d_gene: NA
v_gene: TRBV11-3
j_gene: TRBJ1-1
abundance: NA

CDR3aa: CAWSPGQGPMNTEAFF
CDR3nt: TGTGCCTGGAGTCCGGGACAGGGCCCGATGAACACTGAAGCTTTCTTT
d_gene: TRBD1
v_gene: TRBV30
j_gene: TRBJ1-1
abundance: NA

CDR3aa: CASSVAASGYNEQFF
CDR3nt: TGTGCCAGCAGCGTAGCGGCTAGCGGTTACAATGAGCAGTTCTTC
d_gene: TRBD2
v_gene: TRBV9
j_gene: TRBJ2-1
abundance: once

CDR3aa: CAISDSLAGTYEQYF
CDR3nt: TGTGCCATCAGTGACTCTCTAGCCGGCACCTACGAGCAGTACTTC
d_gene: NA
v_gene: TRBV10-3
j_gene: TRBJ2-7
abundance: NA

CDR3aa: CASSPFASRDKGNEQFF
CDR3nt: TGTGCCAGCAGTCCCTTCGCTTCGCGGGATAAGGGCAATGAGCAGTTCTTC
d_gene: NA
v_gene: TRBV6-6
j_gene: TRBJ2-1
abundance: NA

CDR3aa: CAWSVRLTGFSYEQYF
CDR3nt: TGTGCCTGGAGTGTACGTTTAACAGGGTTTTCCTACGAGCAGTACTTC
d_gene: NA
v_gene: TRBV30
j_gene: TRBJ2-7
abundance: NA

CDR3aa: CSVEDWRDRISNQPQHF
CDR3nt: TGCAGCGTTGAAGATTGGAGGGACAGGATAAGCAATCAGCCCCAGCATTTT
d_gene: TRBD1
v_gene: TRBV29-1
j_gene: TRBJ1-5
abundance: NA

CDR3aa: CASSVSGSYYEQFF
CDR3nt: TGTGCCAGCAGCGTTAGCGGGAGTTACTATGAGCAGTTCTTC
d_gene: TRBD2
v_gene: TRBV9
j_gene: TRBJ2-1
abundance: NA

CDR3aa: CIIADQETQYF
CDR3nt: TGTATCATAGCGGACCAAGAGACCCAGTACTTC
d_gene: NA
v_gene: TRBV20-1
j_gene: TRBJ2-5
abundance: NA

CDR3aa: CASSSQGMAGETQYF
CDR3nt: TGTGCCAGCAGCTCTCAGGGGATGGCGGGAGAGACCCAGTACTTC
d_gene: NA
v_gene: TRBV7-9
j_gene: TRBJ2-5
abundance: NA

CDR3aa: CASSSYGERTDTQYF
CDR3nt: TGTGCCAGCAGTTCCTACGGGGAGCGGACAGATACGCAGTATTTT
d_gene: NA
v_gene: TRBV28
j_gene: TRBJ2-3
abundance: NA

CDR3aa: CATSDRERDRRLDEQFF
CDR3nt: TGTGCCACCAGTGATAGGGAGCGGGACCGGCGATTGGATGAGCAGTTCTTC
d_gene: TRBD2
v_gene: TRBV24-1
j_gene: TRBJ2-1
abundance: NA

CDR3aa: CASSLQGWETQYF
CDR3nt: TGTGCCAGCAGCTTACAGGGATGGGAGACCCAGTACTTC
d_gene: NA
v_gene: TRBV11-2
j_gene: TRBJ2-5
abundance: NA